This T cell receptor (beta chain) is drawn from a study of blood T cell repertoires in COVID-19. About the research overall: Sites across the United States, Italy and Spain contributed samples from acute and convalescent COVID-19. The cDNA or gDNA used as material had been derived from T cells, B-cell-depleted T cells, or PBMCs.

As processed by the authors: Amplified reference gene primers provided the basis for estimating nucleated cell counts. The repertoire was sequenced with immunoSEQ multiplex PCR; TCRdb's copy has only in-frame clones and lacks some. D and trimming were read from the DNA, whereas the V and J calls and clone size are those reported in that table. The sample records under 170,000 clones, roughly 85% being singletons. V was clipped by 3 bases and J by 3 bases; unmatched bases: 6. The CDR3 totals 16 residues. Per the germline V gene, CDR1 is MNHEY and CDR2 is SMNVEV (reference sequence). The clonotype originates from a man between 65 and 80 years old with acute or convalescent COVID-19. The rearrangement joins TRBV27 to TRBJ2-3; 10 nucleotides align to TRBD2. The sequenced sample was peripheral blood. The CDR3 bases are TGTGCCAGCAGTTTTCAGGGACTAGCGCTGACAGATACGCAGTATTTT. It encodes CASSFQGLALTDTQYF.